The rows below give T cell receptor beta chains drawn from one sample of a study of T-cell reconstitution after alpha-beta-depleted transplantation in children. TCRdb reprocessed the PCR reads via MiXCR and lists one record per CDR3 protein. The sample shows 250,000 to 300,000 distinct CDR3 sequences, around a tenth of them seen only once. The input for sequencing was PBMCs, taken before TCRalphabeta/CD19-depleted stem cell transplant. These receptors all stem from a boy younger than two with acute myeloid leukemia, due to receive a stem cell transplant. The CDR3 runs from the conserved cysteine through the conserved F or W.

j_gene: TRBJ2-7; v_gene: TRBV6-1; CDR3aa: CASGGASLGYEQYF
j_gene: TRBJ2-2; v_gene: TRBV15; CDR3aa: CATSRDLAYRNTGELFF
j_gene: TRBJ2-2; v_gene: TRBV11-2; CDR3aa: CASSLDPAGTSGYTGELFF
j_gene: TRBJ2-4; v_gene: TRBV4-2; CDR3aa: CASSPDDRGRLLAKNIQYF
j_gene: TRBJ2-7; v_gene: TRBV3-1; CDR3aa: CASSQDPSSEQYF
j_gene: TRBJ2-7; v_gene: TRBV6-6; CDR3aa: CASSSTWNEQYF
j_gene: TRBJ2-1; v_gene: TRBV15; CDR3aa: CATSRVVGSSYNEQFF
j_gene: TRBJ2-1; v_gene: TRBV7-6; CDR3aa: CASSLVWLVSPGGDEQFF
j_gene: TRBJ2-4; v_gene: TRBV28; CDR3aa: CASKRGAKNIQYF
j_gene: TRBJ2-7; v_gene: TRBV9; CDR3aa: CASSPTLGAREQYF
j_gene: TRBJ2-1; v_gene: TRBV7-2; CDR3aa: CASSQPRLAGPINEQFF
j_gene: TRBJ2-7; v_gene: TRBV12-3/TRBV12-4; CDR3aa: CASSLVRTGLGEQYF
j_gene: TRBJ2-2; v_gene: TRBV5-1; CDR3aa: CASSLRTSVNTGELFF
j_gene: TRBJ2-1; v_gene: TRBV7-2; CDR3aa: CASSLVSGSNEQFF
j_gene: TRBJ2-3; v_gene: TRBV27; CDR3aa: CASSSRLEGTDTQYF
j_gene: TRBJ1-3; v_gene: TRBV7-8; CDR3aa: CASSPYWSGNTIYF
j_gene: TRBJ1-1; v_gene: TRBV12-3/TRBV12-4; CDR3aa: CASSRRRQGAREAFF
j_gene: TRBJ1-6; v_gene: TRBV7-3; CDR3aa: CASSPIGKLDSPLHF
j_gene: TRBJ2-1; v_gene: TRBV4-2; CDR3aa: CASSQGGRANNEQFF
j_gene: TRBJ2-7; v_gene: TRBV14; CDR3aa: CASNRDMDSYEQYF
j_gene: TRBJ1-2; v_gene: TRBV29-1; CDR3aa: CSVPGTVHRYTF
j_gene: TRBJ2-1; v_gene: TRBV20-1; CDR3aa: CSAPQSYNEQFF
j_gene: TRBJ2-5; v_gene: TRBV20-1; CDR3aa: CSATRTGHQETQYF
j_gene: TRBJ2-1; v_gene: TRBV7-2; CDR3aa: CASSLVDRAPYNEQFF
j_gene: TRBJ2-3; v_gene: TRBV7-2; CDR3aa: CASSRLAGDTQYF
j_gene: TRBJ1-5; v_gene: TRBV20-1; CDR3aa: CSARDGGRNNQPQHF
j_gene: TRBJ1-1; v_gene: TRBV5-1; CDR3aa: CASSWNGGENTEAFF
j_gene: TRBJ2-2; v_gene: TRBV7-2; CDR3aa: CASSLEFRRTGELFF
j_gene: TRBJ1-1; v_gene: TRBV20-1; CDR3aa: CRPLQGGGTEAFF
j_gene: TRBJ2-3; v_gene: TRBV29-1; CDR3aa: CSARLVAQRTDTQYF
j_gene: TRBJ2-5; v_gene: TRBV7-9; CDR3aa: CASSRTGSETQYF
j_gene: TRBJ2-2; v_gene: TRBV20-1; CDR3aa: CSARCHNTGELFF
j_gene: TRBJ2-1; v_gene: TRBV29-1; CDR3aa: CSVARRLAEYNEQFF
j_gene: TRBJ1-1; v_gene: TRBV28; CDR3aa: CASSFLQGYTEAFF
j_gene: TRBJ2-3; v_gene: TRBV6-6; CDR3aa: CASIRDPDTQYF
j_gene: TRBJ2-3; v_gene: TRBV7-9; CDR3aa: CASTPGDTQYF
j_gene: TRBJ2-4; v_gene: TRBV13; CDR3aa: CASSFIRRDLAKNIQYF
j_gene: TRBJ2-1; v_gene: TRBV10-3; CDR3aa: CAISESGGLAGEVFNEQFF
j_gene: TRBJ1-3; v_gene: TRBV5-5; CDR3aa: CASSTGNTIYF
j_gene: TRBJ2-1; v_gene: TRBV19; CDR3aa: CASSAAGTGSNYNEQFF
j_gene: TRBJ2-1; v_gene: TRBV7-6; CDR3aa: CASSYVPRLAGGEQFF
j_gene: TRBJ1-3; v_gene: TRBV12-3/TRBV12-4; CDR3aa: CASRPARPGNPIYF
j_gene: TRBJ2-7; v_gene: TRBV12-3/TRBV12-4; CDR3aa: CASSRQGTYEQYF
j_gene: TRBJ2-7; v_gene: TRBV5-1; CDR3aa: CASSLIDRPPYEQYF
j_gene: TRBJ2-1; v_gene: TRBV2; CDR3aa: CAIDATGLRVDEQFF
j_gene: TRBJ2-7; v_gene: TRBV5-1; CDR3aa: CASSPEGGQGQYF
j_gene: TRBJ1-6; v_gene: TRBV12-3/TRBV12-4; CDR3aa: CASSFTPGQNNSPLHF
j_gene: TRBJ2-3; v_gene: TRBV12-3/TRBV12-4; CDR3aa: CASSLARTGATDTQYF
j_gene: TRBJ2-5; v_gene: TRBV5-1; CDR3aa: CASSLFPQETQYF
j_gene: TRBJ2-7; v_gene: TRBV27; CDR3aa: CASSLFPGGSYEQYF
j_gene: TRBJ1-4; v_gene: TRBV20-1; CDR3aa: CSARDLTGAWEKLFF
j_gene: TRBJ2-7; v_gene: TRBV20-1; CDR3aa: CSARDLGGWSYEQYF
j_gene: TRBJ1-2; v_gene: TRBV18; CDR3aa: CASSPVEQNYGYTF